These 7 T cell receptor beta chains were sequenced from one sample in a study of T cell clonality in common variable immunodeficiency. General study points: Common variable immunodeficiency TCR beta sequences reportedly had fewer deletions and N-nucleotide insertions.

The antigens these receptors bind are not known. Repertoires were generated with immunoSEQ multiplex PCR, while TCRdb's copy carries only in-frame clones and drops some. The sample is made up of 15,000 to 25,000 clones, none counted only once. The sequencing input was peripheral blood mononuclear cells. These receptors originate from a human donor with common variable immunodeficiency.

Points on this clone: The CDR3 goes on 3 residues after the read ends, and that part is filled in from the germline J gene. The chain has TRBV2 and TRBJ2-7; D tentatively fits TRBD1 or TRBD2 (5 bases each). This CDR3 region has 13 residues. The V end lost 3 bases, the J end lost 5 bases, and 11 bases lay between the germline ends. The germline V gene has CDR1 SNHLY and CDR2 FYNNEI. The part of the CDR3 DNA that was read is TGTGCCAGCAGTGACAGAGGGGTCCACGAG. It yields the protein CASSDRGVHE. The whole CDR3 reads CASSDRGVHEQYF.

This clone turned up a few times. The read ends 3 residues early relative to the CDR3; the germline J gene fills the gap. This chain links TRBV19 with TRBJ1-4; 11 positions match TRBD1. The ends lost 3 bases at V and 7 bases at J; junction bases unmatched: 1. Per germline, CDR1 LNHDA and CDR2 SQIVND (reference sequence). CDR3 length: 14 amino acids. The CDR3 here is CASSMGQGGEKLFF. The CDR3 DNA, read in part, is TGTGCCAGTAGTATGGGACAGGGGGGTGAAAAA.

This clone showed up just a few times. The DNA ends 3 residues before the CDR3 does, and the rest of the CDR3 is filled in from the germline J gene. V and J are TRBV18 and TRBJ2-3; 10 nucleotides agree with TRBD1. The germline V gene encodes CDR1 KGHSH and CDR2 LQKENI. The V segment lost 0 bases and the J segment 3 bases; nucleotides outside the gene matches: 15. The CDR3 length is 20 residues. The CDR3 spells CASSPPPGQGPQQNTDTQYF. The sequenced part of the CDR3 DNA is TGTGCCAGCTCACCACCACCGGGACAGGGGCCCCAGCAAAATACAGATACG.

This clone was picked up a small number of times. The read finishes 3 residues shy of the CDR3 end, and the germline J gene is used to complete it. V usage is TRBV19 and J usage is TRBJ1-5; tentative D call: TRBD1 (6 bases). Germline loops: CDR1 LNHDA, CDR2 SQIVND (reference sequence). V was cut by 4 bases and J by 0 bases, with 16 bases left in between. This CDR3 contains 17 residues. Partial CDR3 DNA: TGTGCCAGTAGTACACCAGTAGGGGGATATAGCAATCAGCCC. This gives the protein CASSTPVGGYSNQP. The entire CDR3 is CASSTPVGGYSNQPQHF.

About this clone itself: The read terminates 3 residues ahead of where the CDR3 ends, so the germline J gene completes it. V and J are TRBV7-9 and TRBJ1-2; D uncertain. The CDR3 sequence is 13 residues long. The germline CDR1 and CDR2 sequences are SEHNR and FQNEAQ (reference sequence). CDR3 DNA (partial): TGTGCCAGCAGCTTAGAGGTACCGAGGGGC. As protein: CASSLEVPRG. The whole CDR3 protein is CASSLEVPRGYTF.

This clone was observed a few times. The read halts 3 residues ahead of the CDR3 end, with the missing end drawn from the germline J gene. V and J are TRBV19 and TRBJ1-4; D perhaps matches TRBD1 (6 bases). The germline V gene has CDR1 LNHDA and CDR2 SQIVND (reference sequence). The CDR3 contains 16 residues. The V and J ends lost 4 bases and 6 bases respectively, with 18 bases between them. The CDR3 DNA, read in part, is TGTGCCAGTAGTAAGAGACAGGCCGGCGTACATGAAAAA. It yields the protein CASSKRQAGVHEK. In full, the CDR3 is CASSKRQAGVHEKLFF.

This clone was seen ten or more times. The read halts 3 residues ahead of the CDR3 end, with the missing end drawn from the germline J gene. This sequence joins TRBV4-1 and TRBJ2-3; D perhaps matches TRBD1 (5 bases). The V end was cut by 6 bases, the J end by 0 bases, with 13 bases between. The CDR3 has 15 amino acids. Germline values: CDR1 MGHRA, CDR2 YSYEKL. The DNA read from the CDR3 is TGCGCCAGCAGTCAAACAGGTACTAGCACAGATACG. Amino acid sequence: CASSQTGTSTDT. The whole CDR3 is CASSQTGTSTDTQYF.